This passage covers 9 T cell receptor beta chains from one sample sequenced in a study of T cell repertoires in cytomegalovirus infection. TCRdb used MiXCR to reprocess the reads, holding one entry per CDR3 protein. The table shows 80,000 to 130,000 distinct CDR3 sequences, with 20% to 30% occurring only once. The sample taken for sequencing was CD8+ T cells from PBMCs. All receptors come from a human donor in good health (CMV status not recorded). Some clones in this sample may be carry-over from other donors' samples.

The rearrangement links TRBV4-1 to TRBJ1-6; 9 nucleotides agree with TRBD1. Germline V gene data show CDR1 as MGHRA and CDR2 as YSYEKL. Germline trimming cut 2 bases from V and 6 bases from J; bases unmatched to any gene: 5. This CDR3 contains 16 residues. CDR3 residues: CASSQSRGQGNSPLHF. The CDR3 nucleotides read TGCGCCAGCAGCCAATCTAGGGGACAGGGTAATTCACCCCTCCACTTT.

This chain joins TRBV29-1 and TRBJ1-3; D not resolved. The V and J ends lost 4 bases and 3 bases respectively, with 10 bases between them. In germline, CDR1 is SQVTM, CDR2 ANQGSEA. The CDR3 is made up of 13 amino acids. CDR3: CSVGGGNGNTIYF. DNA for the CDR3: TGCAGCGTTGGTGGAGGGAATGGAAACACCATATATTTT. Combining the CDR3 with reference TRBV29-1 and TRBJ1-3 gives the whole variable domain SAVISQKPSRDICQRGTSLTIQCQVDSQVTMMFWYRQQPGQSLTLIATANQGSEATYESGFVIDKFPISRPNLTFSTLTVSNMSPEDSSIYLCSVGGGNGNTIYFGEGSWLTVV.

The CDR3 spells CAWSVGRYNEQFF. In nucleotides, the CDR3 is TGTGCCTGGAGTGTAGGTCGGTACAATGAGCAGTTCTTC. The chain joins TRBV30 to TRBJ2-1; D is uncertain. V shed 0 bases and J shed 4 bases, with 7 bases lying between them. CDR3 size: 13 residues. Germline V gives CDR1 GTSNPN, CDR2 SVGIG (reference sequence).

Regarding this clonotype: At one of its ends the junction is not consistent with the germline gene, which may arise from a read error. This rearrangement joins TRBV13 to TRBJ1-1; unclear D gene. The CDR3 runs 15 residues. Per the germline V gene, CDR1 is PRHDT and CDR2 is FYEKMQ (reference sequence). CDR3 loop: CDSSLAPGRSTEAFF. CDR3 DNA sequence: TGTGACAGCAGCTTAGCCCCTGGGAGAAGCACTGAAGCTTTCTTT.

This chain connects TRBV20-1 to TRBJ1-1; no clear D gene. This CDR3 has 16 residues. V was clipped by 0 bases and J by 4 bases, with 18 bases between them. The V gene's germline CDR1 is DFQATT and CDR2 SNEGSKA (reference sequence). The CDR3 here is CSARDREGSRFTEAFF. In nucleotides, the CDR3 is TGCAGTGCTAGAGATAGGGAGGGTTCTCGTTTCACTGAAGCTTTCTTT.

This clonotype was counted ten times or more. This rearrangement joins TRBV7-8 to TRBJ2-7, with 7 bases that match TRBD2. Germline V lookup: CDR1 SGHVS, CDR2 FQNEAQ. CDR3 length: 15 amino acids. V lost 2 bases to trimming and J lost 2 bases; unmatched junction nucleotides: 6. Here the CDR3 DNA reads TGTGCCAGCAGCTTAAGATCCGGGACTACCTACGAGCAGTACTTC. It codes for CASSLRSGTTYEQYF.

The chain links TRBV5-6 to TRBJ2-7; D is perhaps TRBD2 (5 bases). The CDR3 sequence is 15 residues long. Per the germline V gene, CDR1 is SGHDT and CDR2 is YYEEEE. V gave up 4 bases and J gave up 3 bases, with 17 bases separating them. The CDR3 DNA reads TGTGCCAGCAGCCAACGGGCTGGAGGTAGCTACGAGCAGTACTTC. Residues: CASSQRAGGSYEQYF.

Only a few counts were recorded for this clonotype. The CDR3, as DNA: TGTGCCAGCAGTTCCCCACCGGGCCAGGAGCAGTATTTT. It encodes CASSSPPGQEQYF. The chain recombines TRBV27 with TRBJ2-3, with D unresolved. The CDR3 is 13 amino acids. Germline lookup yields CDR1 MNHEY and CDR2 SMNVEV (reference sequence). V gave up 4 bases and J gave up 11 bases, with 16 bases separating them.

This clonotype was observed a few times. The chain links TRBV2 to TRBJ2-5, with D uncertain. The CDR3 has 16 amino acids. Germline V gives CDR1 SNHLY, CDR2 FYNNEI. Trimming shortened V by 2 bases and J by 0 bases, and 13 bases separated the two germline ends. The CDR3 DNA reads TGTGCCAGCAGTGAAAGGATGGCGGTGTACCAAGAGACCCAGTACTTC. This sequence encodes CASSERMAVYQETQYF.